This T cell receptor beta chain was profiled in a study of regulatory T cells in long-lasting Graves disease. As for time point: persistent/refractory GD, antithyroid drugs over 5 years with positive TRAb. RNA isolated from PBMCs was used to make the TCR library. A volume of approximately 10 milliliters of peripheral blood was collected in EDTA tubes. CDR3 length equals 14 residues. V dropped 1 base and J dropped 4 bases, with 10 bases sitting between them. Germline CDR1 is MDHEN and CDR2 is SYDVKM. This clonotype has ten or more counts. Researchers made TCR beta libraries by using iRepertoire HTBI primers and running Arm-PCR on CDR3 regions. One entry per CDR3 protein results from TCRdb running MiXCR on the multiplex PCR reads. The profile covers about 310,000 distinct CDR3 sequences, with 20% to 25% appearing a single time and 56% taken by the ten largest.

The chain joins TRBV28 to TRBJ1-2, with a tentative D call TRBD1 (6 bases). The sample consisted of peripheral blood mononuclear cells (PBMCs), taken when the disease was refractory, from a patient treated with antithyroid drugs. The TCR comes from a female donor with Graves disease. The CDR3 DNA sequence: TGTGCCAGCAGTTTATCCGGGACACTCTATGGCTACACCTTC. Amino acids: CASSLSGTLYGYTF.